The text below deals with one TCR beta chain. This sample is part of a study of blood T cell repertoires in COVID-19. Across the study: Samples representing acute and convalescent COVID-19 were sourced from the United States, Italy and Spain. PBMCs, B-cell-depleted T cells, or T cells provided the cDNA or gDNA that made up the material.

Original data processing: Reference gene primer amplification gave estimated nucleated cell counts. Using immunoSEQ multiplex PCR, the repertoire was profiled, and TCRdb retains in-frame clones only, with some absent. D and trimming come from the DNA, and the V and J calls and clone size come from that table. The sample lists roughly 200,000 clones; over 75% were seen once. The CDR3 has 13 residues. Germline assignment: CDR1 KGHSH and CDR2 LQKENI. V gave up 3 bases and J gave up 5 bases, with 10 bases separating them. This chain joins TRBV18 and TRBJ2-5, with D perhaps TRBD2 (6 bases). The specimen was peripheral blood. This TCR was sampled from a human donor with active or convalescent COVID-19. The donor label of this sample is uncertain. CDR3 in amino acids: CASSPGGVETQYF. Written as DNA, the CDR3 is TGTGCCAGCTCACCCGGGGGTGTTGAGACCCAGTACTTC.